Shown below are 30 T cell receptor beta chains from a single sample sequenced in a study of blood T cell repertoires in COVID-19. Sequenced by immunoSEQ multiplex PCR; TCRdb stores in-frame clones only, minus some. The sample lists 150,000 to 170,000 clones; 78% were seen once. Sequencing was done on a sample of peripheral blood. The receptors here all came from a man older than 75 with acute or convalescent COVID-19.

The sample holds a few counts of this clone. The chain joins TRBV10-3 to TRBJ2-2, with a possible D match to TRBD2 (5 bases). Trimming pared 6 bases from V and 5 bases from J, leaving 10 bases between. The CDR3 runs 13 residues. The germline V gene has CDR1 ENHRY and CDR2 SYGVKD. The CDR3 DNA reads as TGTGCCATCAGGGACTTCACAACCGGGGAGCTGTTTTTT. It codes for CAIRDFTTGELFF.

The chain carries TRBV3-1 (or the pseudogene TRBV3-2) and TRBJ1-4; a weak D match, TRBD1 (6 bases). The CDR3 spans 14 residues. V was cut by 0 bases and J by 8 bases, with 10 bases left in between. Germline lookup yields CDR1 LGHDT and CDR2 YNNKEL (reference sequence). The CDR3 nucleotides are TGTGCCAGCAGCCAAGATCAGGGGATCGAAAAACTGTTTTTT. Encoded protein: CASSQDQGIEKLFF.

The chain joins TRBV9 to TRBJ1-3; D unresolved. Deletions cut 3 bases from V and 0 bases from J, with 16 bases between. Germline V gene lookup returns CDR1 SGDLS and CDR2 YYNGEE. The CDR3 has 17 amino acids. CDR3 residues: CASSGRPFVSSGNTIYF. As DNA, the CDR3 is TGTGCCAGCAGCGGCCGCCCATTTGTTAGCTCTGGAAACACCATATATTTT. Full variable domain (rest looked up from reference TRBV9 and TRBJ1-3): DSGVTQTPKHLITATGQRVTLRCSPRSGDLSVYWYQQSLDQGLQFLIQYYNGEERAKGNILERFSAQQFPDLHSELNLSSLELGDSALYFCASSGRPFVSSGNTIYFGEGSWLTVV.

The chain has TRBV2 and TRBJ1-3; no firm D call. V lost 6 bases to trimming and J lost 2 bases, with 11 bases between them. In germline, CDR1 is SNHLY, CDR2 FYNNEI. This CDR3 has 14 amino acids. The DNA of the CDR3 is TGTGCCAGCAGCGCCCCTCCAGCTGGAAACACCATATATTTT. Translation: CASSAPPAGNTIYF.

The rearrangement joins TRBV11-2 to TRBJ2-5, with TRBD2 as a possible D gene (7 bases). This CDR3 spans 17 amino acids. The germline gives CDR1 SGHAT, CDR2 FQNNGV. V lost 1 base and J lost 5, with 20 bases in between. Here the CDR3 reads CASSLGIGGRPAETQYF. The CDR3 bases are TGTGCCAGCAGCTTAGGGATCGGGGGGCGGCCAGCGGAGACCCAGTACTTC.

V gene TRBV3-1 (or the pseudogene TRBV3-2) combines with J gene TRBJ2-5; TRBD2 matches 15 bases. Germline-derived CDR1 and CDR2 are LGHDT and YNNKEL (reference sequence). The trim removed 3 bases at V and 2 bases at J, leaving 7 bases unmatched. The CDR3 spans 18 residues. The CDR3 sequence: CASSQGLAGGSPQETQYF. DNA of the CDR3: TGTGCCAGCAGCCAGGGACTAGCGGGGGGCTCTCCTCAAGAGACCCAGTACTTC.

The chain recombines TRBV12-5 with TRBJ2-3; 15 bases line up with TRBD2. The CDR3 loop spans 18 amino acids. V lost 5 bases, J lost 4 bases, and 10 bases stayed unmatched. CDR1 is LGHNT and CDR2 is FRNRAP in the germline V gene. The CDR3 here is CASGRYSGTSGGSDTQYF. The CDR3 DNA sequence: TGTGCTAGTGGTCGATACTCCGGGACTAGCGGGGGGTCAGATACGCAGTATTTT.

As DNA, the CDR3 is TGCGCCAGCAGCCAAGTAAGCGGGGGCCTCCAAGAGACCCAGTACTTC. This encodes CASSQVSGGLQETQYF. This chain joins TRBV4-1 and TRBJ2-5; 8 bases map to TRBD2. This CDR3 contains 16 residues. Germline CDR1 MGHRA, CDR2 YSYEKL. The V segment lost 1 base and the J segment 1 base; nucleotides outside the gene matches: 5.

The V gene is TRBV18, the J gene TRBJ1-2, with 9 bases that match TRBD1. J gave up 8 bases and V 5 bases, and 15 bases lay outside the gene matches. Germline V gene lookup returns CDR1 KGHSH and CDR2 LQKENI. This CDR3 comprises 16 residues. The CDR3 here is CASSSYSRTGEGGYTF. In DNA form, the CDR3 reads TGTGCCAGCTCATCGTATAGCCGGACAGGGGAGGGAGGCTACACCTTC. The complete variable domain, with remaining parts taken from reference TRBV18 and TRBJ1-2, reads NAGVMQNPRHLVRRRGQEARLRCSPMKGHSHVYWYRQLPEEGLKFMVYLQKENIIDESGMPKERFSAEFPKEGPSILRIQQVVRGDSAAYFCASSSYSRTGEGGYTFGSGTRLTVV.

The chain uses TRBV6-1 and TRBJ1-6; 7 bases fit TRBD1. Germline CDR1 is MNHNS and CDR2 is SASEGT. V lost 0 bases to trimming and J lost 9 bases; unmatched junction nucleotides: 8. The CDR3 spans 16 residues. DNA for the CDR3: TGTGCCAGCAGTGAAGCAAAGACAGGGCGGGGTTCACCCCTCCACTTT. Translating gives CASSEAKTGRGSPLHF.

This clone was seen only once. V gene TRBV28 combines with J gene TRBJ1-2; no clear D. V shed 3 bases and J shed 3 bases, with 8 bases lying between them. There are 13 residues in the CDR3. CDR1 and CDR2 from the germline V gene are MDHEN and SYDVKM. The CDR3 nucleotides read TGTGCCAGCAGTTTTAGCATAGACTATGGCTACACCTTC. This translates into CASSFSIDYGYTF.

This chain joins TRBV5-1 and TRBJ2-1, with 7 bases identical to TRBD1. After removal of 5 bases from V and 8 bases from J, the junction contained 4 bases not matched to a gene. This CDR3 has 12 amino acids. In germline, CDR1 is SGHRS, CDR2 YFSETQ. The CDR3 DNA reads TGCGCCAGCAGACGGGACAGCGATGAGCAGTTCTTC. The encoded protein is CASRRDSDEQFF.

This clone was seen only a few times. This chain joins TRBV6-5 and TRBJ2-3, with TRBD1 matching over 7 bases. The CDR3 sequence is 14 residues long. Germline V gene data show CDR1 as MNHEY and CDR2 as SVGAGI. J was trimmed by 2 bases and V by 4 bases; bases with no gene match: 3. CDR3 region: CASSWDRFTDTQYF. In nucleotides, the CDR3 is TGTGCCAGCAGTTGGGACAGATTCACAGATACGCAGTATTTT.

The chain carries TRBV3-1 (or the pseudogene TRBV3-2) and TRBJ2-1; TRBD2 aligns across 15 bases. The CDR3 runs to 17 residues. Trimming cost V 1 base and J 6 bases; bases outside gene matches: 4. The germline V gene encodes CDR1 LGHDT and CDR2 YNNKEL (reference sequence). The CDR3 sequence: CASSQGTSGGAPNEQFF. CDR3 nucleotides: TGTGCCAGCAGCCAAGGGACTAGCGGGGGGGCTCCCAATGAGCAGTTCTTC.

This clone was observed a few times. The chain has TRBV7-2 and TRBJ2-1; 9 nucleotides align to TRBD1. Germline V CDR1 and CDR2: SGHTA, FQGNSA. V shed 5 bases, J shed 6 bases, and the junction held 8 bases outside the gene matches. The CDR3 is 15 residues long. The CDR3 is CASSPQGARGNEQFF. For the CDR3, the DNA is TGTGCCAGCAGCCCACAGGGGGCAAGGGGCAATGAGCAGTTCTTC.

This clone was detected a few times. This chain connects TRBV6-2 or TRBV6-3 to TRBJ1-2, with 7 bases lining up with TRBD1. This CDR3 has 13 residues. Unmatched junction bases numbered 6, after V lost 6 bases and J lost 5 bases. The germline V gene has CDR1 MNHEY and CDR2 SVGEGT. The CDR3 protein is CASSQGRGYGYTF. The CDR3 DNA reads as TGTGCCAGCAGCCAAGGCAGGGGGTATGGCTACACCTTC.

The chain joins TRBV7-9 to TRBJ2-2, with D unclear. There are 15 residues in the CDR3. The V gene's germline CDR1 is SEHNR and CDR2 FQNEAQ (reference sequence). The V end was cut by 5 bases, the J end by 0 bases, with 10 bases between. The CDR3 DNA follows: TGTGCCAGCAGCCCCTACGGGTCGAACACCGGGGAGCTGTTTTTT. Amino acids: CASSPYGSNTGELFF.

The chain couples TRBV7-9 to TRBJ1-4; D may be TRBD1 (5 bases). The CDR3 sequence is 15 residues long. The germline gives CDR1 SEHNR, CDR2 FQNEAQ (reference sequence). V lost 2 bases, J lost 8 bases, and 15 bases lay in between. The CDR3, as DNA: TGTGCCAGCAGCTTATTTCCAGGGATCGACGAAAAACTGTTTTTT. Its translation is CASSLFPGIDEKLFF.

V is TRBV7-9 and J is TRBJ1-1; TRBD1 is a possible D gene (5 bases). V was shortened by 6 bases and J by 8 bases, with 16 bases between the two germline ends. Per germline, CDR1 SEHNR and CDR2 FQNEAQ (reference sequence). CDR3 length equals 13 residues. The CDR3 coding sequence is TGTGCCAGCAGGCAAAGACAGTATGGCGAAGCTTTCTTT. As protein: CASRQRQYGEAFF.

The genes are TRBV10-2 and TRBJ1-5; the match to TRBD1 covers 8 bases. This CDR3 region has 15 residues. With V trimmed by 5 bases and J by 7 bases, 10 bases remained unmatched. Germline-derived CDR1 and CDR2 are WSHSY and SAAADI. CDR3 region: CASSRQGMIVQPQHF. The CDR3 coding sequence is TGCGCCAGCAGTAGACAGGGGATGATAGTACAGCCCCAGCATTTT.

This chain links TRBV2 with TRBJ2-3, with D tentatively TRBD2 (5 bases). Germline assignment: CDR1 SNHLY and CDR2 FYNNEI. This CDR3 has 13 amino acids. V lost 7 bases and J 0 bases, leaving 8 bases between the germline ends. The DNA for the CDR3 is TGTGCCAGCAACCGACTAAGCACAGATACGCAGTATTTT. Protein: CASNRLSTDTQYF.

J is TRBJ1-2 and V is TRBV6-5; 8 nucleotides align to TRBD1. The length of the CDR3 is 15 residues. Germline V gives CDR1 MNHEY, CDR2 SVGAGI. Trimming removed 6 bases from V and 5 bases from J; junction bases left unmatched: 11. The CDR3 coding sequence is TGTGCCAGCAGCCGGACTTTAGACAGGGGATATGGCTACACCTTC. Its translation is CASSRTLDRGYGYTF.

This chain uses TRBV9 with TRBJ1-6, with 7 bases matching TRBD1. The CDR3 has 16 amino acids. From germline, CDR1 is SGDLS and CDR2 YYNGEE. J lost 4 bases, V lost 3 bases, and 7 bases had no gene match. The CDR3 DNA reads TGTGCCAGCAGCGCCCTACAGGGGCCATATAATTCACCCCTCCACTTT. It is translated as CASSALQGPYNSPLHF.

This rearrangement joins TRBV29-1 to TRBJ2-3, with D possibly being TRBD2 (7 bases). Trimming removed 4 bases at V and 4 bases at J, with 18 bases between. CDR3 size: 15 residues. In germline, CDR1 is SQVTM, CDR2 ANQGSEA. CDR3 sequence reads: CSVVSWGGSADTQYF. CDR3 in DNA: TGCAGCGTTGTCAGTTGGGGGGGCTCGGCAGATACGCAGTATTTT.

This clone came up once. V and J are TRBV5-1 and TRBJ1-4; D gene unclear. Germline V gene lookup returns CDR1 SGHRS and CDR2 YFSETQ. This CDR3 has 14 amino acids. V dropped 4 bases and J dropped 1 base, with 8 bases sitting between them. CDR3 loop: CASSVSVTNEKLFF. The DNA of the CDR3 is TGCGCCAGCAGCGTGAGCGTAACTAATGAAAAACTGTTTTTT. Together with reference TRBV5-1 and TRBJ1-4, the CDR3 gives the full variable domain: KAGVTQTPRYLIKTRGQQVTLSCSPISGHRSVSWYQQTPGQGLQFLFEYFSETQRNKGNFPGRFSGRQFSNSRSEMNVSTLELGDSALYLCASSVSVTNEKLFFGSGTQLSVL.

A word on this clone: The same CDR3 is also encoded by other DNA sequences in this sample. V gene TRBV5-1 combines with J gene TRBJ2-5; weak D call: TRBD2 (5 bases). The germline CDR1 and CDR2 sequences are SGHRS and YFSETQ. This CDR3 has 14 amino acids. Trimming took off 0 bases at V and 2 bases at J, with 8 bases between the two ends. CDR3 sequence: CASSLGSGQETQYF. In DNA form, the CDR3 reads TGCGCCAGCAGCTTGGGGTCGGGGCAAGAGACCCAGTACTTC.

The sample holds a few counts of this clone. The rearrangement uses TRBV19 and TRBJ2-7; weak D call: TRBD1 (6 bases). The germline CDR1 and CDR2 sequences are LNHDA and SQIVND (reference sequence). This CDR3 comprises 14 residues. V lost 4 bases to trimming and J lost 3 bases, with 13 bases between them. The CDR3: CASSRATGSYEQYF. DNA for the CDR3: TGTGCCAGTAGTAGAGCCACAGGGAGCTACGAGCAGTACTTC.

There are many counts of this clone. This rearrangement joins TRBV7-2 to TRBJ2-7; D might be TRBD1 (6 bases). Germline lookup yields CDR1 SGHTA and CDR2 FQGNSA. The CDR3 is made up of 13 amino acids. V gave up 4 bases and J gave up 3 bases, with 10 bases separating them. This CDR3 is CASSSLDSYEQYF. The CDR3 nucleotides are TGTGCCAGCAGCTCCCTGGACAGCTACGAGCAGTACTTC.

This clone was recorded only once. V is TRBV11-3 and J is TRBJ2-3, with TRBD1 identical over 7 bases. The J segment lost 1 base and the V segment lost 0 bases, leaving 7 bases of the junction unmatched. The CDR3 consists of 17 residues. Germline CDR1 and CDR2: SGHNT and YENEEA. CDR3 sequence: CASSLDLTGSGTDTQYF. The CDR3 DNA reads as TGTGCCAGCAGCTTAGATCTGACAGGGAGCGGCACAGATACGCAGTATTTT.

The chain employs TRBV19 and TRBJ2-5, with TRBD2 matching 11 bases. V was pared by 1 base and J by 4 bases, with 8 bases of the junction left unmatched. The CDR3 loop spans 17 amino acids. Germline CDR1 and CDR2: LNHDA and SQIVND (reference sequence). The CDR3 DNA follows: TGTGCCAGTAGTATAGGGTCTAGCGGGGGGCGAGGAGAGACCCAGTACTTC. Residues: CASSIGSSGGRGETQYF.